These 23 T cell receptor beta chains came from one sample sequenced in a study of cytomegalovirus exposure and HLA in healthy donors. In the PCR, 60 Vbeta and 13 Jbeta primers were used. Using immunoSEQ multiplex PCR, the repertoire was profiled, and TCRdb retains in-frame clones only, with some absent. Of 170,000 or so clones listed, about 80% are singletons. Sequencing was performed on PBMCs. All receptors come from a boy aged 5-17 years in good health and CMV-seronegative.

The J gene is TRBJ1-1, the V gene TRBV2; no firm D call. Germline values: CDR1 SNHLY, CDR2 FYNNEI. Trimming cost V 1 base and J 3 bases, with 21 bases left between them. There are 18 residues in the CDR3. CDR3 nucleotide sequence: TGTGCCAGCAGTGAAGACTACCCACGACTAGTGTTCGACACTGAAGCTTTCTTT. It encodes CASSEDYPRLVFDTEAFF.

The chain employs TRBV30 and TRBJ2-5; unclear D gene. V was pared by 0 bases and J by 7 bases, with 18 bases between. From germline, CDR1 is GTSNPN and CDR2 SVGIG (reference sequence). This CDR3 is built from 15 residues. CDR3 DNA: TGTGCCTGGAGTGTACAAAACATTGGCTCGGGGACCCAGTACTTC. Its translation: CAWSVQNIGSGTQYF.

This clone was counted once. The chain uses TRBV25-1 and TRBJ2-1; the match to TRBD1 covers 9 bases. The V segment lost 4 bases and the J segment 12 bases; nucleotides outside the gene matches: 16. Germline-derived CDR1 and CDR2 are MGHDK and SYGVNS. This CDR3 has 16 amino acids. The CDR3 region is CASSGVSGTGPMRQFF. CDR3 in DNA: TGTGCCAGCAGTGGGGTTTCCGGGACAGGGCCTATGAGGCAGTTCTTC.

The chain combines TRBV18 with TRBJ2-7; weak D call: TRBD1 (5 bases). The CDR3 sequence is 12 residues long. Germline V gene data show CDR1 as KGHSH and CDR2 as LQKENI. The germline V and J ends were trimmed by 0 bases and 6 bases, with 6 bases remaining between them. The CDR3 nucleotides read TGTGCCAGCTCACCACCGGGGCTCGAGCAGTACTTC. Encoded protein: CASSPPGLEQYF.

CDR3 nucleotides: TGTGCCAGCAGTTGGACAGGCAACAATCAGCCCCAGCATTTT. Translated: CASSWTGNNQPQHF. The chain links TRBV6-5 to TRBJ1-5; 7 bases align to TRBD1. CDR1 is MNHEY, CDR2 SVGAGI, per germline. The junction had 3 bases not matched to a gene; V was cut back by 4 bases and J by 3 bases. The CDR3 extends over 14 amino acids.

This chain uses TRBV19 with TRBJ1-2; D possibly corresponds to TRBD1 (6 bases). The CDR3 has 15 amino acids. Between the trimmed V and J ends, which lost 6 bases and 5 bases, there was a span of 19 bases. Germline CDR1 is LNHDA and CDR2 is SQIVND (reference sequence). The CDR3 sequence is CASSPGGGRRYGYTF. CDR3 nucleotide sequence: TGTGCCAGTAGCCCTGGGGGGGGGCGGAGATATGGCTACACCTTC.

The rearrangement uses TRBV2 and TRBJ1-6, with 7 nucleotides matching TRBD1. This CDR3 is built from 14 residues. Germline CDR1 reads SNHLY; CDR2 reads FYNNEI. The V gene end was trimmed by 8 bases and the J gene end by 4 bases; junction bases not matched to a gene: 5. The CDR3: CASGLTGYNSPLHF. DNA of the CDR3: TGTGCCAGCGGATTGACAGGGTATAATTCACCCCTCCACTTT.

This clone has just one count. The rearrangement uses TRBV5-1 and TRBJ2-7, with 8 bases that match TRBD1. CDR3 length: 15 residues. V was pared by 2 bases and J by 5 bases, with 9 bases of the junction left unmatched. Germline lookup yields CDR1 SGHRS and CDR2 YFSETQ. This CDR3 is CASSLQRTGINEQYF. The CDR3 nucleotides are TGCGCCAGCAGCTTACAAAGGACAGGGATTAACGAGCAGTACTTC.

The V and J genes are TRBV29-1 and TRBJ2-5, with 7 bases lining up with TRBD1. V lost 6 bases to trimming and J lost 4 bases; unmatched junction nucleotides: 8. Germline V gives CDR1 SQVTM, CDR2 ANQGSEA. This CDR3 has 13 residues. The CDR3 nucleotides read TGCAGCGTGAAGGGGACAGTTGGAGAGACCCAGTACTTC. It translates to CSVKGTVGETQYF.

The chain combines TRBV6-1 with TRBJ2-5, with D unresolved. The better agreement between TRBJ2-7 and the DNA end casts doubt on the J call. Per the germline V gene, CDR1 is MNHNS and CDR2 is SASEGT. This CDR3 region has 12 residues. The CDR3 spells CASGTASYEQYF. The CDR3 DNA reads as TGTGCCAGCGGTACAGCCTCCTACGAGCAGTACTTC.

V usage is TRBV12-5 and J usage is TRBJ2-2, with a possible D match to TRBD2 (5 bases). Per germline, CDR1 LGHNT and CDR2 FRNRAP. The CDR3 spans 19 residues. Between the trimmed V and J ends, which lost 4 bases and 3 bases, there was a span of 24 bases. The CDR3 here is CASGWTSDSALGDTGELFF. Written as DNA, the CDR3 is TGTGCTAGTGGTTGGACCTCGGACTCAGCACTCGGGGACACCGGGGAGCTGTTTTTT.

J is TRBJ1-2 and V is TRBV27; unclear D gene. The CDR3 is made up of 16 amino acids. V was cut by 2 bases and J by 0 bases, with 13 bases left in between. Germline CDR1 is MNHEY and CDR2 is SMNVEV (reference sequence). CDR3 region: CASSLKGGGTNYGYTF. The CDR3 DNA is TGTGCCAGCAGTTTAAAGGGCGGAGGAACTAACTATGGCTACACCTTC.

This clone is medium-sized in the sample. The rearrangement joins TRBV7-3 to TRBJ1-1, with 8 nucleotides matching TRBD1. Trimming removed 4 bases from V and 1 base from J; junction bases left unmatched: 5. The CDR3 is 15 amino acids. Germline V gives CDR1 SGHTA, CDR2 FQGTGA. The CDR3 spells CASSSHGQGNTEAFF. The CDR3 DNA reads TGTGCCAGCAGCTCACACGGACAGGGGAACACTGAAGCTTTCTTT.

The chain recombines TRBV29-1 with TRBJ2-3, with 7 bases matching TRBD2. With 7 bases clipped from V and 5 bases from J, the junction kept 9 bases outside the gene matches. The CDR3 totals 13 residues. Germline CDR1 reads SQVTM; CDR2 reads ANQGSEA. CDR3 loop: CSGRLASIDTQYF. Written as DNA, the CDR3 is TGCAGCGGGCGACTAGCTTCGATAGATACGCAGTATTTT.

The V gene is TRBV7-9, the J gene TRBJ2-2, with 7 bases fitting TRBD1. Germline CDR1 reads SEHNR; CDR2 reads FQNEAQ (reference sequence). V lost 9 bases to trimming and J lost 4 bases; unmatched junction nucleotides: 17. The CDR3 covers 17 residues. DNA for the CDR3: TGTGCCAGGTCTAAGCGCACCGGGACAGACGGCACCGGGGAGCTGTTTTTT. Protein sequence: CARSKRTGTDGTGELFF. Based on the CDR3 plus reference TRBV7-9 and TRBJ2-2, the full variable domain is DTGVSQNPRHKITKRGQNVTFRCDPISEHNRLYWYRQTLGQGPEFLTYFQNEAQLEKSRLLSDRFSAERPKGSFSTLEIQRTEQGDSAMYLCARSKRTGTDGTGELFFGEGSRLTVL.

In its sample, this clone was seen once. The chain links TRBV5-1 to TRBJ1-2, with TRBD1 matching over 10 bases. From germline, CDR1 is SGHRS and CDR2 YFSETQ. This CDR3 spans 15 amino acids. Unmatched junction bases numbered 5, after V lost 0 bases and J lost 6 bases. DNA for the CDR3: TGCGCCAGCAGCTTGGTCGGGACAGGGGAGGATGGCTACACCTTC. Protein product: CASSLVGTGEDGYTF.

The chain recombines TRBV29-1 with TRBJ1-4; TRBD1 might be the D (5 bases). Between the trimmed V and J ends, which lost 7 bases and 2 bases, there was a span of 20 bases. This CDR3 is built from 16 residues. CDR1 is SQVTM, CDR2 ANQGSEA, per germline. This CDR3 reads CSAGGGARETNEKLFF. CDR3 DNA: TGCAGCGCAGGCGGGGGAGCTAGGGAGACTAATGAAAAACTGTTTTTT.

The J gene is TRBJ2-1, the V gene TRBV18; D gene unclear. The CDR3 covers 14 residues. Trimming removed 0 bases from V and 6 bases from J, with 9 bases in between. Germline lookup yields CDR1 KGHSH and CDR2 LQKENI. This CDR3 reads CASSPPIQSNEQFF. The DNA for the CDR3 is TGTGCCAGCTCACCACCGATACAGTCCAATGAGCAGTTCTTC.

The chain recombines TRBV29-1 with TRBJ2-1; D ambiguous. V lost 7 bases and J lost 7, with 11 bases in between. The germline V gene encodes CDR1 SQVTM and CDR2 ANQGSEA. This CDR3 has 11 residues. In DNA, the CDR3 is TGCAGCGCAAACCGTCAGAATGAGCAGTTCTTC. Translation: CSANRQNEQFF.

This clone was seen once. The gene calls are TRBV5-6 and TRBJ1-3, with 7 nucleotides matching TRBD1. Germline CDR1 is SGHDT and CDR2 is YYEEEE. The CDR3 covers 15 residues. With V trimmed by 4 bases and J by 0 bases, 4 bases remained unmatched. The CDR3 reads CASSPGDSSGNTIYF. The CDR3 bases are TGTGCCAGCAGCCCAGGGGACAGCTCTGGAAACACCATATATTTT.

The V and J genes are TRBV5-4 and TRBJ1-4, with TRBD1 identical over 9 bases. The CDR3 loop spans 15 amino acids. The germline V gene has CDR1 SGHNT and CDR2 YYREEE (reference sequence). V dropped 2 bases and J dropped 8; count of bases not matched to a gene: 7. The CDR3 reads CASSFWGQGREKLFF. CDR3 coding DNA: TGTGCCAGCAGCTTTTGGGGACAGGGACGCGAAAAACTGTTTTTT. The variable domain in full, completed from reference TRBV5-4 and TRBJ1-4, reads ETGVTQSPTHLIKTRGQQVTLRCSSQSGHNTVSWYQQALGQGPQFIFQYYREEENGRGNFPPRFSGLQFPNYSSELNVNALELDDSALYLCASSFWGQGREKLFFGSGTQLSVL.

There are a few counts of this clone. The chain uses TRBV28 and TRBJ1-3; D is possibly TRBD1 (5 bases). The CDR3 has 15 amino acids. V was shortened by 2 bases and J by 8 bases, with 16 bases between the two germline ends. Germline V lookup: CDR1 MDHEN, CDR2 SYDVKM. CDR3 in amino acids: CASSLKQGRSDTIYF. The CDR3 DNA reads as TGTGCCAGCAGTTTAAAGCAGGGCCGATCGGACACCATATATTTT.

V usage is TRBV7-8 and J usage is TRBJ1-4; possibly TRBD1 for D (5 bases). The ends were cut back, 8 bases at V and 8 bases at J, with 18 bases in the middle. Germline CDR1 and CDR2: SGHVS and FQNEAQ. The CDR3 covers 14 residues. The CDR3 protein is CASCERRVCEKLFF. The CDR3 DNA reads TGTGCCAGCTGCGAGCGCAGGGTATGCGAAAAACTGTTTTTT. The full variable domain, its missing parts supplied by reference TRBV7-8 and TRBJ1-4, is GAGVSQSPRYKVAKRGQDVALRCDPISGHVSLFWYQQALGQGPEFLTYFQNEAQLDKSGLPSDRFFAERPEGSVSTLKIQRTQQEDSAVYLCASCERRVCEKLFFGSGTQLSVL.